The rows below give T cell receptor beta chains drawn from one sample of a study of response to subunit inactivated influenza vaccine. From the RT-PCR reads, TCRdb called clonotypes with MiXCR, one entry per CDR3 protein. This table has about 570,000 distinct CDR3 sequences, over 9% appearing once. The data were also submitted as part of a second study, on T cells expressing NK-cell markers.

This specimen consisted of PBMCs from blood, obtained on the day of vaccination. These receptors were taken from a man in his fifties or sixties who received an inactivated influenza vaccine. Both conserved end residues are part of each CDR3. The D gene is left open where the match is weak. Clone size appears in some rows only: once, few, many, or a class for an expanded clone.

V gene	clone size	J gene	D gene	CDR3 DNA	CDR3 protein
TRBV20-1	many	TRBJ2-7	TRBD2	TGCAGTGCTCAGGGGGGGCTAGCGGGGGATACTTACGAGCAGTACTTC	CSAQGGLAGDTYEQYF
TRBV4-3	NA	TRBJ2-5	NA	TGCGCCAGCAGCCAAGCACATCAAGAGACCCAGTACTTC	CASSQAHQETQYF
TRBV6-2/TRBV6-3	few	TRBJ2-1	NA	TGTGCCAGCAGTTATAACCCCAGAAGCGAGCAGTTCTTC	CASSYNPRSEQFF
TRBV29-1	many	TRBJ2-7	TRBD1	TGCAGCGTTGTGGAGACAGGGGATCCCCACGAGCAGTACTTC	CSVVETGDPHEQYF
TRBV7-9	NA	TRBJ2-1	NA	TGTGCCAGCAGCCCGGACTCGACTTTCTACTACAATGAGCAGTTCTTC	CASSPDSTFYYNEQFF
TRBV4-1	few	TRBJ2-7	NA	TGCGCCAGCAGCCGGGCAGGGGTTCGATCCTACGAGCAGTACTTC	CASSRAGVRSYEQYF
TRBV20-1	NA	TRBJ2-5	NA	TGCAGTGCTAGAGCCCCGTATGGGGGGCCTGGGACCCAGTACTTC	CSARAPYGGPGTQYF
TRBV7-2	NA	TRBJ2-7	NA	TGTGCCAGCAGCCGAGCCGGCGGCCTGGGCCAGTACTTC	CASSRAGGLGQYF
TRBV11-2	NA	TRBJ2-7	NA	TGTGCCAGCAGCTTAGATCCCGCAGGGCCCTCCGAGCAGTACTTC	CASSLDPAGPSEQYF
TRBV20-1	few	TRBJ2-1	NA	TGCAGTGCTAGATTCCTGGGAGACGTGTTCTTC	CSARFLGDVFF
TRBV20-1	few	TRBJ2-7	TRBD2	TGCAGTGCCACACTAGCGGGCCCCCTTTACGAGCAGTACTTC	CSATLAGPLYEQYF
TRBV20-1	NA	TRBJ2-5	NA	TGCAGTGCTAGGATCGGGCGGTTCCAAGAGACCCAGTACTTC	CSARIGRFQETQYF
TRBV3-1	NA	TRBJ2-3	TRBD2	TGTGCCAGCAGCCTAGGGCTAGCGGGGACCTTTAGCACAGATACGCAGTATTTT	CASSLGLAGTFSTDTQYF
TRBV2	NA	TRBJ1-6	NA	TGTGCCAGCAGTCTCAGTTACAATTATAATTCACCCCTCCACTTT	CASSLSYNYNSPLHF
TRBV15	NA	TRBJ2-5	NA	TGTGCCACCAGCAGAGATCGTGTTGTCTCAGAGACCCAGTACTTC	CATSRDRVVSETQYF
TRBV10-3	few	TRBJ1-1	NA	TGTGCCATCAGTGAGAGTACAGGGATCTCGTCTGAAGCTTTCTTT	CAISESTGISSEAFF
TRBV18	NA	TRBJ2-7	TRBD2	TGTGCCAGCTCACGCGGACTAGCGGGAGAATCGGAGTACTTC	CASSRGLAGESEYF